This T cell receptor beta chain is from a study of monozygotic twins with inflammatory bowel disease. Findings of the study overall: Similarity of repertoires did not differ between concordant and discordant twins, possibly from limited power. Patients with IBD had less TCRbeta diversity (inverse Simpson) than their healthy co-twins.

As concerns this clonotype: The antigen remains undetermined.

TCRdb re-called the 5' RACE reads and shows each CDR3 protein once, DNA omitted. The sample table sets out about 210,000 distinct CDR3 sequences. The CDR3 is 13 residues long. For every donor, one blood sample of less than 3 ml was drawn. The TCR originated in a human donor with ulcerative colitis or Crohn's disease, or a healthy co-twin of an affected twin (not recorded which). The chain recombines TRBV12-3 or TRBV12-4 with TRBJ1-4; the D call of TRBD1 rests on TCRdb alone, since no DNA is present to check it. The sequenced material came from blood. CDR3 in amino acids: CASSPGLDEKLFF.